This entry lists 25 T cell receptor beta chains sequenced from one sample in a study of naive and memory T cell subsets. The beta constant-region primer was an equimolar mix of two oligonucleotides covering TRBC1 and TRBC2. Four rounds of PCR amplified the ligated cDNA using nested alpha and beta constant-region primers plus SP2. TCRdb redid the calling of the UMI-ligation and nested PCR reads with MiXCR, one entry per CDR3 protein. Of around 110,000 distinct CDR3 sequences in the sample, about 36% were seen once. The sequencing input was central memory CD4+ T cells from blood. All receptors come from a human donor in good health.

This chain joins TRBV5-1 and TRBJ2-2, with 10 bases identical to TRBD2. The junction had 9 bases not matched to a gene; V was cut back by 9 bases and J by 4 bases. Per germline, CDR1 SGHRS and CDR2 YFSETQ. The CDR3 loop spans 15 amino acids. CDR3: CATAGTSVLTGELFF. CDR3 in DNA: TGCGCCACCGCCGGGACTAGCGTACTCACCGGGGAGCTGTTTTTT.

This chain uses TRBV28 with TRBJ1-6, with no clear D. This CDR3 contains 11 residues. V was trimmed by 3 bases and J by 9 bases, leaving 3 bases between them. The germline V gene has CDR1 MDHEN and CDR2 SYDVKM. This CDR3 reads CASSFLSPLHF. CDR3 in DNA: TGTGCCAGCAGTTTCCTTTCACCCCTCCACTTT.

This clonotype was seen only a few times. In DNA, the CDR3 is TGTGCCAGCAGTTTATCGGTAGGGGGTATAACAGATACGCAGTATTTT. It yields the protein CASSLSVGGITDTQYF. The chain recombines TRBV27 with TRBJ2-3; maybe TRBD1 (6 bases). The ends were cut back, 0 bases at V and 3 bases at J, with 13 bases in the middle. Germline-derived CDR1 and CDR2 are MNHEY and SMNVEV (reference sequence). CDR3 length: 16 amino acids.

This clonotype came up a few times. V gene TRBV29-1 combines with J gene TRBJ2-3, with TRBD2 identical over 8 bases. The CDR3 sequence is 14 residues long. V shed 8 bases, J shed 2 bases, and the junction held 9 bases outside the gene matches. Germline assignment: CDR1 SQVTM and CDR2 ANQGSEA. This chain's CDR3 is CSLTGAGATDTQYF. CDR3 sequence (DNA): TGCAGCCTTACAGGAGCGGGAGCCACAGATACGCAGTATTTT.

V and J are TRBV24-1 and TRBJ1-6, with 7 bases aligning to TRBD1. CDR3 length: 16 amino acids. Germline V lookup: CDR1 KGHDR, CDR2 SFDVKD. With 3 bases clipped from V and 11 bases from J, the junction kept 12 bases outside the gene matches. The CDR3: CATSDVQGSNLAPLHF. Here the CDR3 DNA reads TGTGCCACCAGTGATGTACAGGGGTCAAATTTGGCACCCCTCCACTTT.

The CDR3 nucleotides are TGCAGCGTTGCTAGCGGGATTGGGGGCACAGATACGCAGTATTTT. Translating it yields CSVASGIGGTDTQYF. The J gene is TRBJ2-3, the V gene TRBV29-1; 9 nucleotides agree with TRBD2. The CDR3 loop spans 15 amino acids. V gave up 4 bases and J gave up 1 base; unmatched junction bases: 6. Germline values: CDR1 SQVTM, CDR2 ANQGSEA.

This clonotype has only one observation. This chain links TRBV15 with TRBJ2-1; TRBD2 aligns across 12 bases. Unmatched junction bases numbered 8, after V lost 4 bases and J lost 7 bases. CDR3 length equals 16 residues. Germline CDR1 reads LNHNV; CDR2 reads YYDKDF (reference sequence). Here the CDR3 DNA reads TGTGCCACCAGCACCCCGACTAGCGGGAGTAGGAATGAGCAGTTCTTC. As protein: CATSTPTSGSRNEQFF.

The rearrangement joins TRBV18 to TRBJ2-3, with D maybe TRBD2 (6 bases). The CDR3 is 14 residues long. Germline CDR1 reads KGHSH; CDR2 reads LQKENI. V was pared by 4 bases and J by 0 bases, with 8 bases between. In DNA form, the CDR3 reads TGTGCCAGCTCACGGGAGGAGAGCACAGATACGCAGTATTTT. Its translation is CASSREESTDTQYF. The variable domain in full, completed from reference TRBV18 and TRBJ2-3, reads NAGVMQNPRHLVRRRGQEARLRCSPMKGHSHVYWYRQLPEEGLKFMVYLQKENIIDESGMPKERFSAEFPKEGPSILRIQQVVRGDSAAYFCASSREESTDTQYFGPGTRLTVL.

CDR3 sequence: CASRQPGRNSPLHF. The DNA for the CDR3 is TGTGCCAGCAGACAACCGGGACGGAATTCACCCCTCCACTTT. The J gene is TRBJ1-6, the V gene TRBV28; D might be TRBD1 (5 bases). V gave up 6 bases and J gave up 7 bases, with 13 bases separating them. Per germline, CDR1 MDHEN and CDR2 SYDVKM. The CDR3 is made up of 14 amino acids.

The chain joins TRBV12-3 or TRBV12-4 to TRBJ1-2, with D possibly TRBD1 on 5 matching bases. The CDR3 length is 15 residues. Between the trimmed V and J ends, which lost 5 bases and 0 bases, there was a span of 13 bases. CDR3 sequence reads: CASSGGRAANYGYTF. Written as DNA, the CDR3 is TGTGCCAGCAGTGGGGGACGGGCCGCTAACTATGGCTACACCTTC.

By sample share, this clonotype is medium-sized. The rearrangement links TRBV29-1 to TRBJ2-1; D is unclear. The CDR3 extends over 10 amino acids. Germline V gene data show CDR1 as SQVTM and CDR2 as ANQGSEA. V gave up 7 bases and J gave up 7 bases, with 8 bases separating them. CDR3 nucleotides: TGCAGCGGTTGGTTGAATGAGCAGTTCTTC. As protein: CSGWLNEQFF.

About this clonotype: A read error is possible here, since a much larger clone lies one base away. The chain uses TRBV4-1 and TRBJ1-2; TRBD1 matches at 9 bases. CDR3 length: 16 residues. Germline-derived CDR1 and CDR2 are MGHRA and YSYEKL. CDR3 DNA sequence: TGCGCCAGCGGCCAAGGGCTGACAGGGGGGACCTATGGCTACACCTTC. This translates into CASGQGLTGGTYGYTF.

This clonotype came up a few times. The chain carries TRBV4-1 and TRBJ1-4, with TRBD1 matching over 7 bases. The V and J ends lost 0 bases and 7 bases, in that order; junction bases with no gene match: 5. Per germline, CDR1 MGHRA and CDR2 YSYEKL. The CDR3 consists of 15 residues. The CDR3 spells CASSQDIAGGEKLFF. CDR3 coding DNA: TGCGCCAGCAGCCAAGATATCGCAGGGGGTGAAAAACTGTTTTTT.

V is TRBV10-3 and J is TRBJ2-1, with D perhaps TRBD1 or TRBD2 (5 bases each). This CDR3 has 17 residues. Trimming left V 5 bases short and J 5 bases short, with 22 bases between. Germline loops: CDR1 ENHRY, CDR2 SYGVKD. In nucleotides, the CDR3 is TGTGCCATCAGTTTCCCGGCCGGGACCGTAATTAACAATGAGCAGTTCTTC. This gives the protein CAISFPAGTVINNEQFF.

This clonotype has just a few counts. The V call is TRBV4-2, the J call TRBJ2-1, with a weak D call TRBD2 (7 bases). Germline V gene lookup returns CDR1 LGHNA and CDR2 YNFKEQ. V lost 0 bases and J 10 bases, leaving 19 bases between the germline ends. This CDR3 has 16 residues. CDR3 in amino acids: CASSQDRGGRLGEQFF. The CDR3 DNA sequence: TGTGCCAGCAGCCAAGATAGGGGGGGGCGGCTGGGGGAGCAGTTCTTC.

In DNA, the CDR3 is TGTGCCAGCACTAATTATTGGCGGGGAACTGGGGCCAACGTCCTGACTTTC. This encodes CASTNYWRGTGANVLTF. The chain recombines TRBV6-5 with TRBJ2-6; D is perhaps TRBD2 (6 bases). The V end was cut by 7 bases, the J end by 2 bases, with 18 bases between. The CDR3 is made up of 17 amino acids. The V gene's germline CDR1 is MNHEY and CDR2 SVGAGI.

The V call is TRBV7-9, the J call TRBJ1-6; D ambiguous. Trimming stripped 1 base from V and 5 bases from J, with 9 bases between. Germline CDR1 is SEHNR and CDR2 is FQNEAQ (reference sequence). CDR3 length: 15 amino acids. The CDR3 bases are TGTGCCAGCAGCTTAGGGACGGCAGATAATTCACCCCTCCACTTT. It encodes CASSLGTADNSPLHF.

The rearrangement links TRBV13 to TRBJ1-1, with 8 positions matching TRBD1. In germline, CDR1 is PRHDT, CDR2 FYEKMQ (reference sequence). This CDR3 comprises 14 residues. Trimming took 5 bases from V and 1 from J; bases not matched to a gene: 3. The CDR3 sequence: CASSRDRGNTEAFF. Here the CDR3 DNA reads TGTGCCAGCAGCCGTGACAGGGGGAACACTGAAGCTTTCTTT.

This clonotype has just a few counts. The CDR3 region is CASSPVQVATEAFF. The CDR3 nucleotides are TGTGCCAGCAGTCCTGTACAGGTGGCGACTGAAGCTTTCTTT. The rearrangement joins TRBV6-6 to TRBJ1-1; TRBD1 might be the D (5 bases). Deletions cut 5 bases from V and 5 bases from J, with 15 bases between. Germline-derived CDR1 and CDR2 are MNHNY and SVGAGI (reference sequence). The CDR3 extends over 14 amino acids.

This chain uses TRBV18 with TRBJ2-5; D is perhaps TRBD1 (6 bases). This CDR3 has 14 amino acids. The germline V gene has CDR1 KGHSH and CDR2 LQKENI. Trimming removed 3 bases at V and 3 bases at J, with 11 bases between. CDR3: CASSPSQGKETQYF. The CDR3 region has the DNA TGTGCCAGCTCACCGAGCCAGGGGAAAGAGACCCAGTACTTC.

The CDR3 here is CASSSSGGNEQFF. The CDR3 nucleotides read TGTGCCAGCAGCTCTTCAGGGGGCAATGAGCAGTTCTTC. The chain combines TRBV7-8 with TRBJ2-1; 7 bases are a match to TRBD1. The CDR3 is made up of 13 amino acids. The J segment lost 6 bases and the V segment lost 4 bases, leaving 3 bases of the junction unmatched. The germline CDR1 and CDR2 sequences are SGHVS and FQNEAQ.

Ten or more counts support this clonotype. The chain employs TRBV28 and TRBJ2-3; 8 bases fit TRBD2. The junction had 9 bases not matched to a gene; V was cut back by 5 bases and J by 2 bases. The CDR3 has 16 residues. Per the germline V gene, CDR1 is MDHEN and CDR2 is SYDVKM. The chain's CDR3 is CASSETGTSNTDTQYF. For the CDR3, the DNA is TGTGCCAGCAGTGAGACCGGGACTAGTAACACAGATACGCAGTATTTT.

This clonotype was seen a handful of times. V and J are TRBV6-6 and TRBJ1-1; D unclear. The CDR3 spans 12 residues. V lost 4 bases and J lost 11, with 14 bases in between. The germline V gene has CDR1 MNHNY and CDR2 SVGAGI (reference sequence). The DNA for the CDR3 is TGTGCCAGCAGTTCAGAAGACCGAGGGGCTTTCTTT. As protein: CASSSEDRGAFF.

V usage is TRBV27 and J usage is TRBJ2-2; D is uncertain. V shed 2 bases and J shed 2 bases, with 15 bases lying between them. Germline V gene lookup returns CDR1 MNHEY and CDR2 SMNVEV (reference sequence). There are 17 residues in the CDR3. CDR3 sequence reads: CASSLSGWGSNTGELFF. The CDR3 DNA reads TGTGCCAGCAGTTTAAGTGGATGGGGTTCAAACACCGGGGAGCTGTTTTTT.

The rearrangement uses TRBV2 and TRBJ2-1, with 8 bases lining up with TRBD1. Gene TRBJ2-7 matches the end of the DNA better, so the J call may be wrong. Germline V gene data show CDR1 as SNHLY and CDR2 as FYNNEI. CDR3 size: 15 residues. CDR3 protein: CASSDYGQGPGEQYF. CDR3 DNA sequence: TGTGCCAGCAGTGATTACGGACAGGGCCCGGGTGAGCAGTACTTC.